The subject of this entry is one T cell receptor beta chain. Its antigen is currently not known. No much larger clone exists at a distance of one base, and base qualities are not known. This entry is derived from a study of CD8+ T cells in alopecia areata (dated 2018 in TCRdb). With respect to the entire study: The treated patients took part in an open-label pilot trial in which moderate-to-severe alopecia areata was treated with oral tofacitinib at 5 to 10 mg twice daily. Scalp clonality was compared across normal scalp (n=4), patchy alopecia areata scalp (n=8), and alopecia totalis/universalis scalp (n=8). In humans, TCRbeta sequencing was performed on scalp tissue and on sorted CD4+ and CD8+ peripheral blood T cells from healthy controls and from patients with patchy or totalis/universalis alopecia areata. Patients received tofacitinib for 6 to 18 months and were then followed off drug for 6 months to check for delayed response and recurrence. In both human patients and the C3H/HeJ mouse model, the study applied high-throughput TCRbeta sequencing to look at T cell clonal expansion in alopecia areata. In treated patients, disease severity was measured using the SALT score, which gives the percentage of scalp surface area affected. RNA was obtained with the PAXgene miRNA kit for fixed scalp, the miRNeasy kit for PBMCs, and the RNeasy kit for mouse skin. Tofacitinib-treated patients had biopsies at baseline and at 4 and 24 weeks of treatment, with a later scalp biopsy in several patients. Amplification of TCRbeta CDR3 regions was done by immunoSEQ multiplex PCR using 35 Vbeta forward primers and 13 Jbeta reverse primers.

The intended sense of this specimen's time point label: about 25 weeks on oral tofacitinib. According to the study, the label for this sample's treatment or condition signals: oral pan-JAK inhibitor, 5-10 mg twice daily. Peripheral blood and lesional scalp punch biopsies were obtained from patients with alopecia areata. After PBMCs were isolated by density centrifugation and stained for CD3, CD4 and CD8, a FACSAria was used to sort CD4+ and CD8+ T cells. General study outcomes and caveats: During tofacitinib treatment, many expanded lesional clones stuck around in both scalp and blood, and this persistence may partly explain why relapse happens after treatment is stopped. Unlike mouse skin, which is dominated by gammadelta T cells, normal human skin has resident alphabeta T cells that are also sequenced, and this complicates analysis of the scalp TCR repertoire. Compared with mice, TCR sequences shared between patients were less clear, possibly partly because of HLA diversity across the patient population. Tofacitinib significantly lowered scalp clonality and the number of expanded CD8+ clones among the top 100 scalp clones. Because the treated cohort was small and included a single nonresponder, larger studies are needed to assess links between baseline CD8+ expansion and response. Higher clonality and more expanded CD8+ clones were observed in lesional scalp than in normal scalp, particularly in alopecia totalis/universalis, a finding suggestive of antigenic drive.

In the germline V gene, CDR1 corresponds to SGHDT and CDR2 to YYEEEE. V is reduced by 4 bases and J by 6 bases, leaving a spacing of 13 bases between them. Counted from cysteine to phenylalanine, this CDR3 has 14 amino acids. The DNA shown is the 42-base CDR3, in frame from base 1. To prepare the library, the immunoSEQ multiplex PCR assay was applied. RNA was extracted from all samples and reverse transcribed into cDNA, which served as template for TCR sequencing. First-strand cDNA was synthesized with SuperScript III using a 2:1 mix of oligo-dT and random hexamers. A synthetic immune receptor repertoire was used to measure amplification bias, and any remaining bias was corrected computationally. The source study handled its data this way. Raw reads were preprocessed to remove errors, and CDR3 was defined according to IMGT conventions as the region from the conserved cysteine to phenylalanine. Clonality was calculated as 1 minus Shannon entropy normalized by log2 of the number of productive unique TCRs. Scalp TCRbeta sequences were cross-referenced with sorted blood CD4 and CD8 repertoires so that the CD4 or CD8 identity of scalp clones could be inferred. What TCRdb holds here is the immuneACCESS table cut down to in-frame rearrangements. Part of the clones is not present; checked against another copy, under half of the missing clones reflect an unresolved V gene, and the others are unexplained. D and trimming come from the DNA, and the V and J calls and clone size come from that table. The sample has fewer than 150,000 clones on record, roughly three fifths of them singletons. The ten largest clones add up to 3% to 4% of the sample.

The sequence was collected from a human donor with alopecia areata. Source: CD4+ T cells sorted from blood, taken at week 24, from a patient treated with tofacitinib. Recombination linked TRBV5-6 to TRBJ1-4; the D gene is not confidently resolved. The CDR3 protein: CASSRTGTDEKLFF. The sequenced DNA: TGTGCCAGCAGCCGGACCGGAACCGATGAAAAACTGTTTTTT.